This T cell receptor beta chain was recorded in a study of graft-versus-host responses after intestinal transplantation. Findings and limits, study-wide: Some GvH clones were seen earlier in gut or blood, suggesting intestinal origin.

The method was immunoSEQ multiplex PCR; TCRdb's version includes in-frame clones alone and lacks a portion of them. This table holds 15,000 to 20,000 clones, approximately 37% found once. The study plated some 200,000 CFSE-labeled responders with some 200,000 irradiated, violet-dye-labeled stimulators. Within the sample, this clone is medium-sized. The CDR3 sequence is 14 residues long. CDR1 SGHRS and CDR2 YFSETQ come from the germline V gene. With 4 bases clipped from V and 5 bases from J, the junction kept 4 bases outside the gene matches. This specimen was alloreactive CD8+ T cells from a mixed lymphocyte reaction culture, taken before intestinal transplant. Described subset: CFSE-low proliferating T cells sorted from roughly six-day pre-transplant mixed lymphocyte reaction (GvH or HvG direction). The chain uses TRBV5-1 and TRBJ2-7, with 12 bases lining up with TRBD1. This receptor was taken from a human patient who received an intestinal transplant. The CDR3 here is CASSTGQGADEQYF. Written as DNA, the CDR3 is TGCGCCAGCAGCACGGGACAGGGGGCGGACGAGCAGTACTTC.